The clone carrying this T cell receptor (beta chain) was seen more than once but under ten times. Its target is not known. Sequencing was performed with immunoSEQ multiplex PCR; in TCRdb, only in-frame clones are kept and a portion is missing. The sample comprises 6,500 to 8,500 clones, less than 85% of which are singletons, and about 2% rests with the top ten. Germline lookup yields CDR1 SGHAT and CDR2 FQNNGV. This CDR3 is 16 amino acids long. The V end lost 1 base, the J end lost 3 bases, and 13 bases lay between the germline ends. Specified time point: 2014-2015 season, 7 days after vaccination. The sample comes from a study of follicular helper T cells after annual influenza vaccination. Study-level findings and limits: Plasmablast frequency change correlated with clonality change in ICOS+CD38+ cTfh.

The sample here was CXCR5+ CD38- circulating T follicular helper cells from blood, taken 7 days after influenza vaccination. As to subset: circulating Tfh, non-naive CD4+CXCR5+PD-1+ (ICOS+CD38+ or ICOS-CD38-). This chain links TRBV11-2 with TRBJ2-1; a possible D gene is TRBD1 (5 bases). The source of this sequence is an adult who received the influenza vaccine. The CDR3 region has the DNA TGTGCCAGCAGCTTAGTGTCTGGACAATTCTACAATGAGCAGTTCTTC. This encodes CASSLVSGQFYNEQFF.